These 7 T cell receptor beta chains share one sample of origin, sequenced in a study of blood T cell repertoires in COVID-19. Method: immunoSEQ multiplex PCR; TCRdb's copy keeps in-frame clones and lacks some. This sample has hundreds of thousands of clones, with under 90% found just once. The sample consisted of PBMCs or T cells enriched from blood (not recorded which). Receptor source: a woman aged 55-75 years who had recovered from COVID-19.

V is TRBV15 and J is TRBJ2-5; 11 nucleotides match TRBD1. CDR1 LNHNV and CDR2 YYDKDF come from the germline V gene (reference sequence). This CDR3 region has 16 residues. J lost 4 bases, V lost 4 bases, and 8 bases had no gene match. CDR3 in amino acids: CATSKERTGGAETQYF. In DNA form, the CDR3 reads TGTGCCACCAGCAAAGAAAGGACAGGGGGCGCAGAGACCCAGTACTTC.

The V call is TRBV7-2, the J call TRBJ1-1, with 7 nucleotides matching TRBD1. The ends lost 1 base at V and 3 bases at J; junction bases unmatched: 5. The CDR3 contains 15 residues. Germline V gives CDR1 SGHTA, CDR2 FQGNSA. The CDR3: CASSLGLTGYTEAFF. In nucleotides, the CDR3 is TGTGCCAGCAGCTTAGGGCTGACAGGGTACACTGAAGCTTTCTTT.

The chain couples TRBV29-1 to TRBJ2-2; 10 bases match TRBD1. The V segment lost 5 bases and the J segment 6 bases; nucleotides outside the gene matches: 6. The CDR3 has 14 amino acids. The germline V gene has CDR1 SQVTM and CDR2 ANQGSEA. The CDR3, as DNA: TGCAGCGTTTTGGGACAGGGGTATCCCGGGGAGCTGTTTTTT. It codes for CSVLGQGYPGELFF.

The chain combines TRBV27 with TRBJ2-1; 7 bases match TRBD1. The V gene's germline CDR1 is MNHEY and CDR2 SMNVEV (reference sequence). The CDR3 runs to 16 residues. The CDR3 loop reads CASPKRGPSFYNEQFF. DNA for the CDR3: TGTGCTTCTCCCAAAAGGGGGCCAAGCTTCTACAATGAGCAGTTCTTC.

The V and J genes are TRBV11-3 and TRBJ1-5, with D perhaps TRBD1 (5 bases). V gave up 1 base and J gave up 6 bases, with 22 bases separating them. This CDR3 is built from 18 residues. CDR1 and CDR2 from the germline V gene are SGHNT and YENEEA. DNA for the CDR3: TGTGCCAGCAGCTTAGGGCGGGACCGAAGCCCTTCAGGTCAGCCCCAGCATTTT. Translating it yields CASSLGRDRSPSGQPQHF. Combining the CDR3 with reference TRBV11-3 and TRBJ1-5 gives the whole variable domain EAGVVQSPRYKIIEKKQPVAFWCNPISGHNTLYWYLQNLGQGPELLIRYENEEAVDDSQLPKDRFSAERLKGVDSTLKIQPAELGDSAVYLCASSLGRDRSPSGQPQHFGDGTRLSIL.

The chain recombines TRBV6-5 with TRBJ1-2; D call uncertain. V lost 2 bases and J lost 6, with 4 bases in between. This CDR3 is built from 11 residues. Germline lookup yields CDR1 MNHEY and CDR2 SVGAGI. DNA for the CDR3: TGTGCCAGCAGTTACGCGGATGGCTACACCTTC. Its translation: CASSYADGYTF.

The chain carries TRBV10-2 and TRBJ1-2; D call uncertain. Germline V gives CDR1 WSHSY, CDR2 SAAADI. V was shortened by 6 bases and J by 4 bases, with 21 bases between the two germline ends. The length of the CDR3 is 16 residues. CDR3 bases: TGCGCCAGCAGCCGTCCGACCGAAATAGCCTTCTATGGCTACACCTTC. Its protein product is CASSRPTEIAFYGYTF.